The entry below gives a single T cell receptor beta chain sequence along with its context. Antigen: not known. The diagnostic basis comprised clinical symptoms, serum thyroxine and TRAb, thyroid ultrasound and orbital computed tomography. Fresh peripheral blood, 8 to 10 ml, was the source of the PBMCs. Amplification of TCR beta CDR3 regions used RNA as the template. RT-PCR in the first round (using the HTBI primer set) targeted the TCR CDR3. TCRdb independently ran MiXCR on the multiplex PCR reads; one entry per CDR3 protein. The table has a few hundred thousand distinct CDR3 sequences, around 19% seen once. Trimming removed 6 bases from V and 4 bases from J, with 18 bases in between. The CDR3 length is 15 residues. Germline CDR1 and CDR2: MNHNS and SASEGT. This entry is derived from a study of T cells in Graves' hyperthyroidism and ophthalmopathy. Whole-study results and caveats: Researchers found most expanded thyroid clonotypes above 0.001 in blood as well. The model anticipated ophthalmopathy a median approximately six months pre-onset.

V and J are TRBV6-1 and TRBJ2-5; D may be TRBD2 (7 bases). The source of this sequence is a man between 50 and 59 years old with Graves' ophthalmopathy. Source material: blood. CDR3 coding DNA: TGTGCCAGCAGCCAGCTCTGGGGGGGGGCAGAGACCCAGTACTTC. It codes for CASSQLWGGAETQYF.